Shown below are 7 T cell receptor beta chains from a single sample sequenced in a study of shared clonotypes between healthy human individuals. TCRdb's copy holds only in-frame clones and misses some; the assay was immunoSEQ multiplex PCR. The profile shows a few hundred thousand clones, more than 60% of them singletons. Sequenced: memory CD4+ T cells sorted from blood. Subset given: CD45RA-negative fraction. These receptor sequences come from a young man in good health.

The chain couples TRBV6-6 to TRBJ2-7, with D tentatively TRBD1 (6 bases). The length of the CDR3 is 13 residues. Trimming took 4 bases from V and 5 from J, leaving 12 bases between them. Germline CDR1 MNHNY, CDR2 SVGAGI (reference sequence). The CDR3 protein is CASSSRRDNEQYF. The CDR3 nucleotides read TGTGCCAGCAGTTCACGCAGGGACAACGAGCAGTACTTC.

CDR3 sequence (DNA): TGTGCCAGCAGCGCCGGCCGGGGCACAGATACGCAGTATTTT. It yields the protein CASSAGRGTDTQYF. The chain has TRBV9 and TRBJ2-3; D call uncertain. The CDR3 covers 14 residues. Per germline, CDR1 SGDLS and CDR2 YYNGEE. V gave up 3 bases and J gave up 1 base, with 9 bases separating them.

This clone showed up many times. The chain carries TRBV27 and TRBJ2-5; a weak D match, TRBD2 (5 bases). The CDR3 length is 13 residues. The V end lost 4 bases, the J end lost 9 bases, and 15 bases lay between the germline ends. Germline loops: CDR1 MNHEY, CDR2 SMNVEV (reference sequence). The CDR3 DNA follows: TGTGCCAGCAGTTCCTCGACGGGGAAGGCCCAGTACTTC. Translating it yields CASSSSTGKAQYF.

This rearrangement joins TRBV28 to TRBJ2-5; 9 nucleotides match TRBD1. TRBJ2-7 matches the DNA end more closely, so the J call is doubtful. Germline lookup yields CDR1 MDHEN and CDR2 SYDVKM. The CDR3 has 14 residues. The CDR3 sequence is CASSLWTGGYEQYF. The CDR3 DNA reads TGTGCCAGCAGTTTATGGACAGGGGGCTACGAGCAGTACTTC.

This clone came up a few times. The CDR3 protein is CASRSPGASTDTQYF. The CDR3 nucleotides are TGTGCCAGCAGGTCACCAGGGGCCTCGACAGATACGCAGTATTTT. This rearrangement joins TRBV6-5 to TRBJ2-3; D possibly corresponds to TRBD1 (6 bases). CDR1 is MNHEY, CDR2 SVGAGI, per germline. V was clipped by 6 bases and J by 3 bases, with 16 bases between them. This CDR3 has 15 amino acids.

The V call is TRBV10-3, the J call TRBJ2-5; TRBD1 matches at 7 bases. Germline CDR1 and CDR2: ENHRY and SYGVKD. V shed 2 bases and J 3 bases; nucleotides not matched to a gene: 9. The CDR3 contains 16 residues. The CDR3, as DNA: TGTGCCATCAGTGAGGCAAGACAGGGTGAGAAAGAGACCCAGTACTTC. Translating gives CAISEARQGEKETQYF.

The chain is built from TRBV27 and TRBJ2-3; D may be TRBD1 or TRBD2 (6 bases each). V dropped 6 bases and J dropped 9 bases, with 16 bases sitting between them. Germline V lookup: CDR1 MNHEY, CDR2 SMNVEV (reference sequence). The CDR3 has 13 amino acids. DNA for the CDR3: TGTGCCAGCAGCCCACAGGGACTGAAGACGCAGTATTTT. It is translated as CASSPQGLKTQYF.